The clone carrying this T cell receptor (beta chain) came up a few times. TCRdb redid the calling of the RT-PCR reads with MiXCR, one entry per CDR3 protein. The data contain about 700,000 distinct CDR3 sequences, about 14% of them singletons. The CDR3 covers 15 residues. V lost 1 base and J lost 1, with 10 bases in between. Germline CDR1 and CDR2: SGHTA and FQGNSA. Sequenced: memory CD4+ T cells from blood. This receptor was obtained from a female donor in good health, serving as a healthy control. V usage is TRBV7-2 and J usage is TRBJ1-2; D perhaps matches TRBD1 (6 bases). CDR3 coding DNA: TGTGCCAGCAGCTTAGTCTCAGGGGTTAACTATGGCTACACCTTC. It is translated as CASSLVSGVNYGYTF.